A selection of T cell receptor beta chains follows, all from one sample in a study of Graves' ophthalmopathy and Graves' hyperthyroidism. TCRdb fed the multiplex PCR reads into MiXCR, producing one record per CDR3 protein. The sample yields around 1,000,000 distinct CDR3 sequences, about two fifths seen once. What was sequenced was peripheral blood or thyroid tissue (not recorded which). These receptors all come from an adult man with Graves' hyperthyroidism. Both conserved end residues are trimmed from each CDR3. Each record gives: J gene, V gene, CDR3 protein.

TRBJ1-5,TRBV19,ASSLQGGGGQPQH
TRBJ1-5,TRBV24-1,ATSDSGTGNNQPQH
TRBJ2-5,TRBV9,ASSPSTSVETQY
TRBJ1-3,TRBV12-3/TRBV12-4,ASSLGDIGEY
TRBJ1-1,TRBV7-9,ASSKQGGGGEAF
TRBJ2-2,TRBV29-1,SVDEASGEAGELF
TRBJ2-5,TRBV10-3,ATREAGRETQY
TRBJ1-6,TRBV10-3,AISAGVGNSPLH
TRBJ1-1,TRBV29-1,SVTYGGGTEAF
TRBJ1-5,TRBV27,ASSLRGGGSSNQPQH
TRBJ1-3,TRBV7-2,ASSLEPRSGNTIY
TRBJ1-1,TRBV11-2,ASSPGREVAEAF
TRBJ1-2,TRBV19,ASSMGANRDPYYT
TRBJ2-7,TRBV7-2,ASSPESGVWSYEQY
TRBJ1-2,TRBV7-2,ASSFTGESHMSNYGYT
TRBJ2-7,TRBV6-2/TRBV6-3,ASSYQQGDYANYEQY
TRBJ1-2,TRBV12-3/TRBV12-4,ASSFSEGQGYT
TRBJ2-2,TRBV7-9,ASSLSTQNTGELF
TRBJ2-7,TRBV29-1,SARDSITYEQY
TRBJ1-1,TRBV10-3,AISEPGRGTEAF
TRBJ1-5,TRBV12-3/TRBV12-4,ASSPRSQPQH
TRBJ1-4,TRBV14,ASSQTVPNEKLF
TRBJ1-1,TRBV11-2,ASSSWTGGFLNTEAF
TRBJ1-2,TRBV7-9,ASSLDRGHYGYT
TRBJ1-1,TRBV6-2/TRBV6-3,ASSRDRGRAF
TRBJ2-5,TRBV5-1,ASSLTSEETQY
TRBJ1-1,TRBV7-8,ASVRDRGGRTEAF
TRBJ1-1,TRBV11-3,ASSPWSGATEAF
TRBJ2-5,TRBV7-8,ASSLETELLQETQY
TRBJ1-2,TRBV12-3/TRBV12-4,ASTRPGTNYGYT
TRBJ1-1,TRBV10-3,AISESGQDMNTEAF
TRBJ1-1,TRBV29-1,SVVGQGGNTEAF
TRBJ2-5,TRBV20-1,SASGVTGETQY
TRBJ1-1,TRBV19,ASSMGRGGPNTEAF
TRBJ2-7,TRBV24-1,ATAGGRLIVEQY
TRBJ1-4,TRBV5-5,ASIFGVGRFNEKLF
TRBJ1-1,TRBV2,ASRGQGQAF
TRBJ1-5,TRBV6-5,ASSTKGDSNQPQH
TRBJ1-3,TRBV15,ATSSHGQGGMNTIY
TRBJ1-1,TRBV19,ASRNQQGEGNTEAF
TRBJ1-5,TRBV29-1,SVSRDIGEQPQH
TRBJ2-7,TRBV11-2,ANSSGQGYEQY
TRBJ2-5,TRBV9,ASSPRLDRGETQY
TRBJ2-5,TRBV5-1,ASRTGTSGRETQY
TRBJ1-1,TRBV25-1,ASLTQGAVEAF
TRBJ2-5,TRBV5-1,ASSLGLARGPQETQY
TRBJ1-1,TRBV13,ASSLNRGRTEAF
TRBJ1-5,TRBV5-8,ASSLGWTGSNQPQH
TRBJ2-5,TRBV7-6,ASSLAVHGGETQY
TRBJ1-4,TRBV4-3,ASSRGTSSEKLF
TRBJ1-3,TRBV2,ASSEDRGSSGNTIY
TRBJ2-2,TRBV29-1,SMRLAGGTTGELF
TRBJ2-5,TRBV6-2/TRBV6-3,ASRLTSAQETQY
TRBJ1-2,TRBV7-9,ASSPTAPGDSYGYT